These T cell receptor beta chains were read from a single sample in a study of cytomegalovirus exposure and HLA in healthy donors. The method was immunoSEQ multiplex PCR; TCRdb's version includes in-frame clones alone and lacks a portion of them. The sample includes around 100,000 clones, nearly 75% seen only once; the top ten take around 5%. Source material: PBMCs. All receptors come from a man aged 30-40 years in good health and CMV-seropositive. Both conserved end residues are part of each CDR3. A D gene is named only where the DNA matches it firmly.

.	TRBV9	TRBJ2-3	CASSWPQGIRLDTQYF	TGTGCCAGCAGTTGGCCCCAGGGAATTAGGCTAGATACGCAGTATTTT
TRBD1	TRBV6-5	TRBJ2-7	CASGSGTGVYEQYF	TGTGCCAGCGGCTCCGGGACAGGGGTTTACGAGCAGTACTTC
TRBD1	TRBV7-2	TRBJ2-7	CASSRDRGPYEQYF	TGTGCCAGCAGCCGGGACAGGGGACCTTACGAGCAGTACTTC
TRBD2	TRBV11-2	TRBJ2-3	CASSLGTSPDTQYF	TGTGCCAGCAGCTTAGGGACTAGCCCAGATACGCAGTATTTT
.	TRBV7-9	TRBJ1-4	CASSFGSNRLAGKLFF	TGTGCCAGCAGCTTCGGGTCGAACAGGCTCGCCGGAAAACTGTTTTTT
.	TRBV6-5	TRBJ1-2	CASTGGGGHGYTF	TGTGCCAGCACCGGTGGGGGGGGGCATGGCTACACCTTC
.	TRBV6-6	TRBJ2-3	CAGTSGPLVNTQYF	TGTGCCGGCACGTCAGGTCCTCTGGTGAATACGCAGTATTTT
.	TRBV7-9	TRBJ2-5	CASSLQTGARKETQYF	TGTGCCAGCAGCCTCCAGACAGGTGCCCGTAAAGAGACCCAGTACTTC
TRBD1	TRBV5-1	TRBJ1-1	CASSLQTGGTEAFF	TGCGCCAGCAGCCTCCAGACAGGGGGCACTGAAGCTTTCTTT
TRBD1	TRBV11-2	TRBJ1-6	CASSPWDRAQNNSPLHF	TGTGCCAGCAGCCCGTGGGACAGGGCTCAGAATAATTCACCCCTCCACTTT
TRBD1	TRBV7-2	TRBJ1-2	CASSQWTGYGYTF	TGTGCCAGCAGCCAATGGACAGGTTATGGCTACACCTTC
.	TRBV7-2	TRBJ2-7	CASSPGRGRYEQYF	TGTGCCAGCAGCCCGGGACGGGGGAGATACGAGCAGTACTTC
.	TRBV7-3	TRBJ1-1	CASSFGGRTEAFF	TGTGCCAGCAGCTTCGGGGGACGGACTGAAGCTTTCTTT